The T cell receptor beta chain under discussion was sequenced for a study of cytomegalovirus exposure and HLA in healthy donors. Broader study findings: An apparent linkage of common viral pathogens to several of the most significant clusters emerged in a later analysis. Associated with HLA alleles at 0.05 false discovery rate in a later analysis were approximately 17,000 TCR beta sequences. Analyzed later, association rates of TCRs varied across HLA loci, with DRB1 most and HLA-C fewest.

This clone was counted a few times. What it binds is not known. The PCR used 60 Vbeta and 13 Jbeta primers. Using immunoSEQ multiplex PCR, the repertoire was profiled, and TCRdb retains in-frame clones only, with some absent. The table shows roughly 190,000 clones, with around 83% occurring only once. The sample consisted of PBMCs. The sequence was collected from a man aged 40-50 years in good health and CMV-seropositive.

The CDR3 loop is CASSYSNGDTQYF. DNA of the CDR3: TGTGCCAGCAGTTACTCGAACGGGGATACGCAGTATTTT. The rearrangement uses TRBV6-6 and TRBJ2-3; D not certain. Per the germline V gene, CDR1 is MNHNY and CDR2 is SVGAGI (reference sequence). The CDR3 has 13 amino acids. V lost 0 bases to trimming and J lost 6 bases, with 7 bases between them.